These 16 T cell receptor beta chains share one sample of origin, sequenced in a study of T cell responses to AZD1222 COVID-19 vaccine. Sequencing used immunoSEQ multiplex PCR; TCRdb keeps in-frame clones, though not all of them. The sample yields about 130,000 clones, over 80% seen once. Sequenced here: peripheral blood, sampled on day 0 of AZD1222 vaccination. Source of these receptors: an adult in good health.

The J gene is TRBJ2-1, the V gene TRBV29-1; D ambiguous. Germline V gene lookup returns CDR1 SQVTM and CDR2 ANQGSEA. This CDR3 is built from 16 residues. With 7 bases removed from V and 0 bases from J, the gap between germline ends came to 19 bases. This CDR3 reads CSAPDGLASSYNEQFF. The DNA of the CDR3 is TGCAGCGCTCCGGACGGATTGGCCAGCTCCTACAATGAGCAGTTCTTC.

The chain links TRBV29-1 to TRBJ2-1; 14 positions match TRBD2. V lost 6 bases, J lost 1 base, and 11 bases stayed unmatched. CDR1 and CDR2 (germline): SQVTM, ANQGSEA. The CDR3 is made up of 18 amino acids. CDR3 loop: CSVGGSGTSGSSYNEQFF. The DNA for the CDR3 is TGCAGCGTGGGGGGATCCGGGACTAGCGGGAGTTCCTACAATGAGCAGTTCTTC.

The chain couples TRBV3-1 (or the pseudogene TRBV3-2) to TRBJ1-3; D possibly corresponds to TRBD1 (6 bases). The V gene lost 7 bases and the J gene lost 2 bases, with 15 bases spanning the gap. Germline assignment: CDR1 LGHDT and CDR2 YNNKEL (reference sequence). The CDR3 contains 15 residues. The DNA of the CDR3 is TGTGCCAGCACCACACAGGGAGAAGCTGGAAACACCATATATTTT. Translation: CASTTQGEAGNTIYF.

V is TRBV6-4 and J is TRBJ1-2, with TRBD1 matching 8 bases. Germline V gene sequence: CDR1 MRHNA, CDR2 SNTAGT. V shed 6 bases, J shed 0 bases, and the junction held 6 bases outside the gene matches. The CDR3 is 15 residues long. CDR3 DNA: TGTGCCAGCAGACCCGGACAGGGTTCTAACTATGGCTACACCTTC. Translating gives CASRPGQGSNYGYTF.

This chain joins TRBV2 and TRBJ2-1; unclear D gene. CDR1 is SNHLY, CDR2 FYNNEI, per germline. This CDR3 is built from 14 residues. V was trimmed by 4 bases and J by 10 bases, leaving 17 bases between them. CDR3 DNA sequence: TGTGCCAGCAGTGTGGGGTCTAGACTGTCCGAGCAGTTCTTC. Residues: CASSVGSRLSEQFF.

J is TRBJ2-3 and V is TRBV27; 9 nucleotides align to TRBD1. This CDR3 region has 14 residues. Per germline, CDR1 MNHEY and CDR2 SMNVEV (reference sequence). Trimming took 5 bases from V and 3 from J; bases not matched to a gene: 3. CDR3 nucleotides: TGTGCCAGCAGTAGAGACAGGGGGACAGATACGCAGTATTTT. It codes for CASSRDRGTDTQYF.

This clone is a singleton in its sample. The CDR3 DNA follows: TGTGCCAGCAGCTTAGTTAAGGGGTGGAGGAACACTGAAGCTTTCTTT. This gives the protein CASSLVKGWRNTEAFF. The chain links TRBV13 to TRBJ1-1; weak D call: TRBD1 (5 bases). The CDR3 runs to 16 residues. Germline V gene sequence: CDR1 PRHDT, CDR2 FYEKMQ (reference sequence). The V and J ends lost 1 base and 1 base respectively, with 13 bases between them.

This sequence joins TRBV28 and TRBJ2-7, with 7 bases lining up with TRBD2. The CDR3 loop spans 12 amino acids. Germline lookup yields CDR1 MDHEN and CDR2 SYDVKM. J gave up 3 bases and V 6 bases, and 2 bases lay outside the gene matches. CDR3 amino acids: CASSTSVYEQYF. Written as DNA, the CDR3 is TGTGCCAGCAGCACTAGCGTCTACGAGCAGTACTTC.

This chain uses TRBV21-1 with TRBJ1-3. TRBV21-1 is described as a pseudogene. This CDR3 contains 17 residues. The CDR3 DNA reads TGTGCCAGCAGCTCTTCGCGTGGACGGCACTCTGGAAACACCATATATTTT. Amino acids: CASSSSRGRHSGNTIYF.

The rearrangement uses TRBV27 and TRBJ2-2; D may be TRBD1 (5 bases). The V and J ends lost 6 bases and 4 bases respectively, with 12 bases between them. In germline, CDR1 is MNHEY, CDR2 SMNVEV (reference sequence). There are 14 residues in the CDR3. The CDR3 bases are TGTGCCAGCAGAGGGCAGGGAATCACCGGGGAGCTGTTTTTT. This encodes CASRGQGITGELFF.

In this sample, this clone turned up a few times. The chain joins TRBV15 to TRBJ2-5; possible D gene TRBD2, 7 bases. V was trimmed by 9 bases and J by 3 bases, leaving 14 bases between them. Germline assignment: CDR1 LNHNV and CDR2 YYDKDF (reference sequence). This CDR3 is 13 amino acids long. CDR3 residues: CATRAGAEETQYF. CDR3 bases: TGTGCCACTCGGGCGGGGGCCGAAGAGACCCAGTACTTC. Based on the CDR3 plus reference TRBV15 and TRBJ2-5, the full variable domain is DAMVIQNPRYQVTQFGKPVTLSCSQTLNHNVMYWYQQKSSQAPKLLFHYYDKDFNNEADTPDNFQSRRPNTSFCFLDIRSPGLGDTAMYLCATRAGAEETQYFGPGTRLLVL.

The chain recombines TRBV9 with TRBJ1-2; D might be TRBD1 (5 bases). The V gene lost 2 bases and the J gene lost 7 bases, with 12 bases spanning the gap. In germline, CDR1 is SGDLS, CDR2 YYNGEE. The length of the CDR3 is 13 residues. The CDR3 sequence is CASSVQGRGGYTF. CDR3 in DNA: TGTGCCAGCAGCGTGCAGGGTCGAGGTGGCTACACCTTC.

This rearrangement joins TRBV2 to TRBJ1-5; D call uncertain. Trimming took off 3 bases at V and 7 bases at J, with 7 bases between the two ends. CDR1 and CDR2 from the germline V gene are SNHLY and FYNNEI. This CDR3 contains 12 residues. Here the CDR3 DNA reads TGTGCCAGCAGTGATGTGGGCCAGCCCCAGCATTTT. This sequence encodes CASSDVGQPQHF.

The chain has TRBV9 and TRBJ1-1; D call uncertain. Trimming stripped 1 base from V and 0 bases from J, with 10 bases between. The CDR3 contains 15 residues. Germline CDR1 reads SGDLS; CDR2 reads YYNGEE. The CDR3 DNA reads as TGTGCCAGCAGCGTATTGGGCAGCATGAACACTGAAGCTTTCTTT. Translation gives CASSVLGSMNTEAFF.

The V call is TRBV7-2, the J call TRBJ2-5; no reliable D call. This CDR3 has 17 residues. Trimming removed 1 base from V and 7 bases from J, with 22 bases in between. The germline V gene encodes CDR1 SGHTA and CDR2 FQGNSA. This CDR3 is CASSLEGLGVYVGTQYF. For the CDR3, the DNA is TGTGCCAGCAGCTTAGAAGGGCTTGGGGTATACGTAGGGACCCAGTACTTC.

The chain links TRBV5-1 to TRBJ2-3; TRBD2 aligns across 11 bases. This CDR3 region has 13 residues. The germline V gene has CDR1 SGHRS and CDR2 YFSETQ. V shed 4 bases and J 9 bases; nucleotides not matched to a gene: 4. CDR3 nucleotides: TGCGCCAGCAGCCCCGGGACTAGCGGAACGCAGTATTTT. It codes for CASSPGTSGTQYF.